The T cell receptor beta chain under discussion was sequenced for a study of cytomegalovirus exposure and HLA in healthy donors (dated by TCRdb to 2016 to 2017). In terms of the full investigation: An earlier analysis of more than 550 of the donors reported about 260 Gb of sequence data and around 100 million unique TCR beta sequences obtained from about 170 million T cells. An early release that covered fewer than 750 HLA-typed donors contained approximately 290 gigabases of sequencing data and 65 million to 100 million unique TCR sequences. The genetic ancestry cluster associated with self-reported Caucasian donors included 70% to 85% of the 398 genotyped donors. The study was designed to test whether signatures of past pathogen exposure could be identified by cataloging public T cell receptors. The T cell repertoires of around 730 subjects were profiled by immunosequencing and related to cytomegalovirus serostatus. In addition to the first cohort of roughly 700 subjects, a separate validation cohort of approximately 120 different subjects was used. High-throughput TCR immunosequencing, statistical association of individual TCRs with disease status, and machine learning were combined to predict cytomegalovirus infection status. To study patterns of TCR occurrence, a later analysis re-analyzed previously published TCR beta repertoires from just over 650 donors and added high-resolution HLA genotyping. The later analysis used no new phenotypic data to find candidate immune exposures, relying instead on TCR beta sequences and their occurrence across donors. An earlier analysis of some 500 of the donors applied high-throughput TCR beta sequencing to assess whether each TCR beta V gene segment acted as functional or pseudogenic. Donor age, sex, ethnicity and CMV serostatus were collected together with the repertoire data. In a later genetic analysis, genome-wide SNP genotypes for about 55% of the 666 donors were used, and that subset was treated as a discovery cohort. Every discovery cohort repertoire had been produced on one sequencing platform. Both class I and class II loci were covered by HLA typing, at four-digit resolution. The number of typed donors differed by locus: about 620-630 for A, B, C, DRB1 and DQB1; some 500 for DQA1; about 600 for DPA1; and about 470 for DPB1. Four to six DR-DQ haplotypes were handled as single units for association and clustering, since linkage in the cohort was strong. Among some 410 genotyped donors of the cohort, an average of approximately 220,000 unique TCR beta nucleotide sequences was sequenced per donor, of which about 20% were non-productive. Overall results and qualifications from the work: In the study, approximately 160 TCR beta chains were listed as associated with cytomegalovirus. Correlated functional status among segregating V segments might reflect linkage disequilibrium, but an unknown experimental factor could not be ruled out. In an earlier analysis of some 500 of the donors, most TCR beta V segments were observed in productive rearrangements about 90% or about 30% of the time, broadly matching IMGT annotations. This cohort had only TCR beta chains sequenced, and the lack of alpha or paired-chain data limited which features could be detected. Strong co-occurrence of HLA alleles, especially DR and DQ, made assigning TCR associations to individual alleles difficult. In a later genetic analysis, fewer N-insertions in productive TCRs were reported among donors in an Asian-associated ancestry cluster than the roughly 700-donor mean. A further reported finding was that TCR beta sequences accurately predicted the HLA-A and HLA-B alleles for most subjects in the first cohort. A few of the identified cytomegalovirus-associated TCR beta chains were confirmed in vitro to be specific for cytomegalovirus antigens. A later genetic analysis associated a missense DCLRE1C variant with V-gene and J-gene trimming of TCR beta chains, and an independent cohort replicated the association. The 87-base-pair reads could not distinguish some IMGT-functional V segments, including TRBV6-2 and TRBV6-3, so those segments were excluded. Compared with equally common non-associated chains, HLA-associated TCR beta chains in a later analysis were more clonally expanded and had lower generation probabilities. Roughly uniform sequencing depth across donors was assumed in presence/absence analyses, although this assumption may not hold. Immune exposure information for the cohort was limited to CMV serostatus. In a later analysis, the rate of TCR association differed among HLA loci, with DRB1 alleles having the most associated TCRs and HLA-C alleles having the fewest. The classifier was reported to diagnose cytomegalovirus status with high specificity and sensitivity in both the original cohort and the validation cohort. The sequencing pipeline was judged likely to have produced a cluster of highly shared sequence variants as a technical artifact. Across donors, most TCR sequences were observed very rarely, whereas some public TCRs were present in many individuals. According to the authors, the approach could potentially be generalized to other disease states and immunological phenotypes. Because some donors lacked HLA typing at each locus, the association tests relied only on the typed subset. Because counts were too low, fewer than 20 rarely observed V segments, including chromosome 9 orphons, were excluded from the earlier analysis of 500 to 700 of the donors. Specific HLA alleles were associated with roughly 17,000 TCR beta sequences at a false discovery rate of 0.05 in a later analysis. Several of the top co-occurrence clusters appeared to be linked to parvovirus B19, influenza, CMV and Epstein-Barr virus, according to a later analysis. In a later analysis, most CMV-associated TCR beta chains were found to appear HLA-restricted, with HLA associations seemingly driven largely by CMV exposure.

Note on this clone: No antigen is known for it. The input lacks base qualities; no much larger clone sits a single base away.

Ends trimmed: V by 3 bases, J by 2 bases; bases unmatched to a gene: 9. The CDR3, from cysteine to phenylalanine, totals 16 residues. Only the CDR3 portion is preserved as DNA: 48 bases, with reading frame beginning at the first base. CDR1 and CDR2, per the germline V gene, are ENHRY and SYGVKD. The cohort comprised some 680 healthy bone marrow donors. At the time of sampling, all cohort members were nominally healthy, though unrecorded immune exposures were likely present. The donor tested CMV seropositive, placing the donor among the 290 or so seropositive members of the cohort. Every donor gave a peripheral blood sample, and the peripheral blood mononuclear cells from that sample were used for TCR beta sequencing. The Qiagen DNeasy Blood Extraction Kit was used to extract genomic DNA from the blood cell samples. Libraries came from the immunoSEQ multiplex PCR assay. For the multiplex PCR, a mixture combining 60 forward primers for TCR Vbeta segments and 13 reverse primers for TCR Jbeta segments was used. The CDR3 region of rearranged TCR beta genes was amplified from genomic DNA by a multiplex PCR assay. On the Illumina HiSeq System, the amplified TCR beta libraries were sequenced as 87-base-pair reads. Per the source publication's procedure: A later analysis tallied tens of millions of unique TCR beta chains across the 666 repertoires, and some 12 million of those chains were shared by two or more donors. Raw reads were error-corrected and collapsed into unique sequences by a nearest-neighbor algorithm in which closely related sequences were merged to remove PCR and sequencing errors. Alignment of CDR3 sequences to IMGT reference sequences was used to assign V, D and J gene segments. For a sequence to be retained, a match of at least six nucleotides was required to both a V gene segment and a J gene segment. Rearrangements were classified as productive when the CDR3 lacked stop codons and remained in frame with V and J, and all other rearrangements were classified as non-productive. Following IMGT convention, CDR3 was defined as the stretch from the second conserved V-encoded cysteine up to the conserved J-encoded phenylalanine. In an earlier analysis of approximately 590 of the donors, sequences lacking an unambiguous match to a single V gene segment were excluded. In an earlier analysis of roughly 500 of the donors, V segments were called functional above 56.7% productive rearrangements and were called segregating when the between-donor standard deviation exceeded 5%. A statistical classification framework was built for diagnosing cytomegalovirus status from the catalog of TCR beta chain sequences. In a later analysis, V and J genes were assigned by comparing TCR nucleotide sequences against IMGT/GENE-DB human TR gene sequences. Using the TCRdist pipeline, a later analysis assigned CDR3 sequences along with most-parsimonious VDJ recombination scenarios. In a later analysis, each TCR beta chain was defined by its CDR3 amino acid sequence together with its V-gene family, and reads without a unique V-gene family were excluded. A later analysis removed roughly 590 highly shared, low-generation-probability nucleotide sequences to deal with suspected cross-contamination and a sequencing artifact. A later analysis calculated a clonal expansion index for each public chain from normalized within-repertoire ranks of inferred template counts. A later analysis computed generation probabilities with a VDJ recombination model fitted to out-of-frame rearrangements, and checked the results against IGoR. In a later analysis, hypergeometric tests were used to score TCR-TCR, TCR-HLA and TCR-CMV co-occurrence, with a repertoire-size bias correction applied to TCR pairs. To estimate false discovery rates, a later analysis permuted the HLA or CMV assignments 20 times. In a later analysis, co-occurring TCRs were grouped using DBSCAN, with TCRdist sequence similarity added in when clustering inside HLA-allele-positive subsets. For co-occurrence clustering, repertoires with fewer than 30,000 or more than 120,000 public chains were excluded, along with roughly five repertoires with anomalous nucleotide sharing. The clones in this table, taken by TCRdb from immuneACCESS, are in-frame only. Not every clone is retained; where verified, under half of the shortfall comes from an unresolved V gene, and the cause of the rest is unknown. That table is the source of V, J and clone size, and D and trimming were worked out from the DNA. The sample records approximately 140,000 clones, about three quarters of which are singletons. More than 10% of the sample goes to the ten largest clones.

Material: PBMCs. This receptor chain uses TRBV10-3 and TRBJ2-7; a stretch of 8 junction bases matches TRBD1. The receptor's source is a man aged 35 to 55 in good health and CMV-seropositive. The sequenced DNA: TGTGCCATCAGTGAATACTCCAGGGGGCGCGCCTACGAGCAGTACTTC. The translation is CAISEYSRGRAYEQYF.